The 17 T cell receptor beta chains presented below share a single source sample, sequenced in a study of hypomethylating agent response in myelodysplastic syndrome. Generated by immunoSEQ multiplex PCR, the TCRdb table keeps only in-frame clones and is missing some. The sample yields about 5,100 clones, approximately 80% seen once. The specimen was bone marrow, collected before or after starting hypomethylating agent treatment for myelodysplastic syndrome (not recorded which). The source of these receptors is a human donor with myelodysplastic syndrome.

The CDR3: CASSFVVTGELFF. DNA for the CDR3: TGTGCCAGCAGCTTCGTGGTCACCGGGGAGCTGTTTTTT. The J gene is TRBJ2-2, the V gene TRBV7-8; no clear D. The CDR3 totals 13 residues. V was cut by 3 bases and J by 4 bases, with 6 bases left in between. Germline V gives CDR1 SGHVS, CDR2 FQNEAQ.

The chain has TRBV27 and TRBJ2-2, with no clear D. This CDR3 has 17 amino acids. Germline assignment: CDR1 MNHEY and CDR2 SMNVEV (reference sequence). Deletions cut 2 bases from V and 0 bases from J, with 13 bases between. The CDR3 DNA reads TGTGCCAGCAGTTTACTGGCAGTGACTTCGAACACCGGGGAGCTGTTTTTT. Translating it yields CASSLLAVTSNTGELFF.

V and J are TRBV21-1 and TRBJ2-5; the table's D gene call, TRBD2, was not cross checked with the DNA. TRBV21-1 is labeled a pseudogene. This CDR3 contains 18 residues. CDR3 in amino acids: CASSKVDGASGTQETQYF. CDR3 DNA: TGTGCCAGCAGCAAAGTGGATGGGGCTAGCGGGACTCAAGAGACCCAGTACTTC.

V gene TRBV5-6 combines with J gene TRBJ2-2; TRBD2 matches at 7 bases. Germline V gene data show CDR1 as SGHDT and CDR2 as YYEEEE. J lost 5 bases, V lost 0 bases, and 7 bases had no gene match. The CDR3 is 16 residues long. The CDR3 DNA reads as TGTGCCAGCAGCTTGGGGGCGGGGGAGTTGACCGGGGAGCTGTTTTTT. Protein sequence: CASSLGAGELTGELFF.

The chain couples TRBV5-6 to TRBJ1-2; a weak D match, TRBD1 (6 bases). CDR1 is SGHDT and CDR2 is YYEEEE in the germline V gene. The CDR3 extends over 14 amino acids. The V end was cut by 0 bases, the J end by 4 bases, with 10 bases between. In DNA, the CDR3 is TGTGCCAGCAGCTTGGAGGGGGGCTTCTATGGCTACACCTTC. Translated, it gives CASSLEGGFYGYTF.

This clone was found once. This chain uses TRBV30 with TRBJ2-1, with 8 positions matching TRBD2. This CDR3 is built from 15 residues. CDR1 is GTSNPN and CDR2 is SVGIG in the germline V gene (reference sequence). Trimming at V came to 0 bases and at J to 2 bases, leaving 3 bases not matched to a gene. The CDR3: CAWSVGGAPYNEQFF. CDR3 nucleotides: TGTGCCTGGAGTGTCGGGGGGGCCCCCTACAATGAGCAGTTCTTC.

Here the CDR3 DNA reads TGTGCCAGCAGCTCTTGGGACAGGGGCAATGAGCAGTTCTTC. It codes for CASSSWDRGNEQFF. This chain links TRBV11-2 with TRBJ2-1; 10 positions match TRBD1. CDR3 length: 14 residues. Losses at the gene ends were 4 bases for V and 6 bases for J; bases not matched to a gene: 3. Germline assignment: CDR1 SGHAT and CDR2 FQNNGV.

This chain uses TRBV7-3 with TRBJ2-1, with 7 bases that match TRBD2. The germline V gene has CDR1 SGHTA and CDR2 FQGTGA. The CDR3 length is 16 residues. Losses at the gene ends were 1 base for V and 0 bases for J; bases not matched to a gene: 3. The CDR3 loop is CASSLNGGGSYNEQFF. CDR3 nucleotide sequence: TGTGCCAGCAGCTTAAATGGCGGGGGCTCCTACAATGAGCAGTTCTTC. The variable domain in full, completed from reference TRBV7-3 and TRBJ2-1, reads GAGVSQTPSNKVTEKGKYVELRCDPISGHTALYWYRQSLGQGPEFLIYFQGTGAADDSGLPNDRFFAVRPEGSVSTLKIQRTERGDSAVYLCASSLNGGGSYNEQFFGPGTRLTVL.

This chain connects TRBV5-4 to TRBJ1-2, with D perhaps TRBD1 (6 bases). Germline lookup yields CDR1 SGHNT and CDR2 YYREEE (reference sequence). V lost 4 bases and J lost 2, with 18 bases in between. The CDR3 runs 16 residues. CDR3 in amino acids: CASSRVGGQKNYGYTF. Here the CDR3 DNA reads TGTGCCAGCAGCCGGGTAGGAGGACAGAAAAACTATGGCTACACCTTC.

Written as DNA, the CDR3 is TGCGCCAGCAGCCAAGAAGCAGGAATGGACGAGCAGTACTTC. This gives the protein CASSQEAGMDEQYF. This sequence joins TRBV4-3 and TRBJ2-7, with D uncertain. The CDR3 extends over 14 amino acids. Germline V CDR1 and CDR2: LGHNA, YSLEER. The V end was cut by 0 bases, the J end by 5 bases, with 11 bases between.

Written as DNA, the CDR3 is TGTGCCAGCAGCTTTACCTATGAGCAGTTCTTC. Translation: CASSFTYEQFF. The rearrangement uses TRBV7-9 and TRBJ2-1; no definite D call. CDR1 SEHNR and CDR2 FQNEAQ come from the germline V gene (reference sequence). The CDR3 covers 11 residues. V was cut by 3 bases and J by 8 bases, with 5 bases left in between.

The chain links TRBV6-4 to TRBJ2-1; D possibly corresponds to TRBD2 (5 bases). Germline V CDR1 and CDR2: MRHNA, SNTAGT. V lost 6 bases to trimming and J lost 9 bases, with 15 bases between them. There are 13 residues in the CDR3. The chain's CDR3 is CASSQGGGREQFF. The DNA for the CDR3 is TGTGCCAGCAGCCAAGGCGGAGGTCGTGAGCAGTTCTTC.

The chain carries TRBV29-1 and TRBJ1-2, with unresolved D. Trimming shortened V by 2 bases and J by 1 base, and 5 bases separated the two germline ends. The CDR3 consists of 12 residues. Germline values: CDR1 SQVTM, CDR2 ANQGSEA. The CDR3 sequence is CSVEMDNYGYTF. The CDR3 nucleotides are TGCAGCGTTGAAATGGATAACTATGGCTACACCTTC.

V is TRBV7-9 and J is TRBJ2-5; D uncertain. The CDR3 contains 19 residues. In germline, CDR1 is SEHNR, CDR2 FQNEAQ (reference sequence). V was pared by 3 bases and J by 5 bases, with 28 bases between. CDR3 DNA: TGTGCCAGCAGCTTGTTTCCCACAAATCCCTTACGGGTCGGGGAGACCCAGTACTTC. It specifies CASSLFPTNPLRVGETQYF.

This clone has a handful of counts. The chain links TRBV7-2 to TRBJ1-6; D perhaps matches TRBD1 (6 bases). CDR1 and CDR2 (germline): SGHTA, FQGNSA. The ends were cut back, 1 base at V and 6 bases at J, with 13 bases in the middle. This CDR3 has 16 amino acids. The chain's CDR3 is CASSLGRGGINSPLHF. For the CDR3, the DNA is TGTGCCAGCAGCTTAGGTCGGGGGGGCATTAATTCACCCCTCCACTTT.

This clone was seen a few times. This chain connects TRBV5-8 to TRBJ1-3, with D tentatively TRBD1 (5 bases). CDR3 size: 15 residues. Trimming took 2 bases from V and 0 from J, leaving 9 bases between them. Germline loops: CDR1 SGHTS, CDR2 YDEGEE. The CDR3 region is CASSFSGSSGNTIYF. Written as DNA, the CDR3 is TGTGCCAGCAGCTTCTCAGGGAGCTCTGGAAACACCATATATTTT.

This chain links TRBV6-5 with TRBJ2-3, with D possibly matching TRBD2 (5 bases). The CDR3 loop spans 14 amino acids. Between the trimmed V and J ends, which lost 8 bases and 0 bases, there was a span of 12 bases. Per the germline V gene, CDR1 is MNHEY and CDR2 is SVGAGI. CDR3 in DNA: TGTGCCAGCCGCGTCGGGATGAGCACAGATACGCAGTATTTT. This codes for CASRVGMSTDTQYF.